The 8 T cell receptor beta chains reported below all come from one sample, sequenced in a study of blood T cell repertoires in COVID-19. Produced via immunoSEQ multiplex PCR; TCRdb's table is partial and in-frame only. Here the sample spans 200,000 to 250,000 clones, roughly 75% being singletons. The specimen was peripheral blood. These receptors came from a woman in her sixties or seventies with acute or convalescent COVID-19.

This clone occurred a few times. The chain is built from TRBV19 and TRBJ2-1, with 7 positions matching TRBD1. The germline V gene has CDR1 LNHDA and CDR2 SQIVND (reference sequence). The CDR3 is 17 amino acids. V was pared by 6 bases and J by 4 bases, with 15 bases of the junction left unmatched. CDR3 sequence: CASSIPLRGPKYNEQFF. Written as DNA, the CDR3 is TGTGCCAGTAGCATCCCCCTAAGGGGGCCCAAATACAATGAGCAGTTCTTC.

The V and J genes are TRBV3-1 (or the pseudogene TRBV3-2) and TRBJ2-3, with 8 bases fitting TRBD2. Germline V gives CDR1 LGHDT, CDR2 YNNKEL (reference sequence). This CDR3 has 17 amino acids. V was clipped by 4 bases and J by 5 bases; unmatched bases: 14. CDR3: CASSPRWRSGGKDTQYF. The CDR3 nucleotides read TGTGCCAGCAGCCCAAGATGGAGAAGCGGGGGTAAAGATACGCAGTATTTT.

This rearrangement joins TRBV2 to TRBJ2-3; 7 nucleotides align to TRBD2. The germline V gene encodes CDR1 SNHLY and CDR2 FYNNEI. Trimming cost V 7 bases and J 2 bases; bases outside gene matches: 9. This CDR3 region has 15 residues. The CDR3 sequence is CASIPAGLATDTQYF. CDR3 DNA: TGTGCCAGCATACCAGCGGGGCTGGCCACAGATACGCAGTATTTT.

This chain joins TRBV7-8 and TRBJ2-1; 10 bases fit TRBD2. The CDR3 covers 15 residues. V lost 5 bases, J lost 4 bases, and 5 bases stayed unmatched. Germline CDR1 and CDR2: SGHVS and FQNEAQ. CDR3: CASSPRTSGYNEQFF. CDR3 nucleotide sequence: TGTGCCAGCAGCCCACGGACTAGCGGTTACAATGAGCAGTTCTTC.

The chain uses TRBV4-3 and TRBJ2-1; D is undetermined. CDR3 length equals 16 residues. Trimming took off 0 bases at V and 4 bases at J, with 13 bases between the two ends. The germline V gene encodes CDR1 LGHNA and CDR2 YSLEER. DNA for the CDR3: TGCGCCAGCAGCCAAGATTCAAACTATATATACAATGAGCAGTTCTTC. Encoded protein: CASSQDSNYIYNEQFF.

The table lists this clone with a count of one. The CDR3 DNA is TGCGCCAGCAGTGAGACAGGGGCTCCACAAGAGACCCAGTACTTC. This sequence encodes CASSETGAPQETQYF. The V call is TRBV10-1, the J call TRBJ2-5; 7 bases fit TRBD1. The CDR3 runs 15 residues. The J segment lost 2 bases and the V segment lost 2 bases, leaving 5 bases of the junction unmatched. Germline V gives CDR1 WNHNN, CDR2 SYGVQD (reference sequence).

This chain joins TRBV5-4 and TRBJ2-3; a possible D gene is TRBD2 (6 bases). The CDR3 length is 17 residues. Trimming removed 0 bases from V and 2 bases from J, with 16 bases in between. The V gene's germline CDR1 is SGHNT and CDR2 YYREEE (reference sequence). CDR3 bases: TGTGCCAGCAGCTTGGATTCGCGGGGCGCAATCACAGATACGCAGTATTTT. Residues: CASSLDSRGAITDTQYF.

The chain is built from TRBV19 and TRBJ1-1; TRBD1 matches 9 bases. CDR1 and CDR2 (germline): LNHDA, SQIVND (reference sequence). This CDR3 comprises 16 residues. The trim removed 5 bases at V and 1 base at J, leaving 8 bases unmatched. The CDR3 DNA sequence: TGTGCCAGTAGTCCCAGGACAGGGGCTAAGAACACTGAAGCTTTCTTT. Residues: CASSPRTGAKNTEAFF.